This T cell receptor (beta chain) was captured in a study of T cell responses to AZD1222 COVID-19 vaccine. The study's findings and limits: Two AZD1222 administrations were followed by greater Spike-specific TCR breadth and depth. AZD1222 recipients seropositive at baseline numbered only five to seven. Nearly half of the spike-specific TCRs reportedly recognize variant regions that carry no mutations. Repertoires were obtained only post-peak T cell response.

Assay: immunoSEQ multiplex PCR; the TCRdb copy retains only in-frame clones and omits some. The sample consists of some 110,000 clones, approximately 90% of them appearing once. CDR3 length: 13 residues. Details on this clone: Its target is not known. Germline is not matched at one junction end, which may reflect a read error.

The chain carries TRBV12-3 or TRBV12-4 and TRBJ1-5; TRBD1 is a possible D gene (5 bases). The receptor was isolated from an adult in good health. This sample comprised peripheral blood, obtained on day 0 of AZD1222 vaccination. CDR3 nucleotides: TGTGCCAGCAGCAACCAGGCGTCGGGGGTATGTGTTTTT. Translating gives CASSNQASGVCVF.